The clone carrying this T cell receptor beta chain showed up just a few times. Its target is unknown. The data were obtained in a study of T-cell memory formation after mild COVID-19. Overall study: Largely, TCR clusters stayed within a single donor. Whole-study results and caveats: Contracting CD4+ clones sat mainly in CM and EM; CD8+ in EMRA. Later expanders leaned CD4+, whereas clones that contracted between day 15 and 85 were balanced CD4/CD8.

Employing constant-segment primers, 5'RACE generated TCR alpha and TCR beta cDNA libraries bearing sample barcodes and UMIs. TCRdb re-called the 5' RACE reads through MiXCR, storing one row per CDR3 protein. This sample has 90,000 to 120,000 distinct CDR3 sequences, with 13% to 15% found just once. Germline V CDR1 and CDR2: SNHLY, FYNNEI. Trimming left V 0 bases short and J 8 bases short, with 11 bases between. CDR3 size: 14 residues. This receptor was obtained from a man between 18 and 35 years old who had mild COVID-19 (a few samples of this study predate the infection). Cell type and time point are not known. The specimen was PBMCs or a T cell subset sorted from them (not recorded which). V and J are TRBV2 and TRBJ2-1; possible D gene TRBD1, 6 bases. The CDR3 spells CASSEAPGVDEQFF. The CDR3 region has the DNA TGTGCCAGCAGTGAAGCGCCAGGGGTCGATGAGCAGTTCTTC.